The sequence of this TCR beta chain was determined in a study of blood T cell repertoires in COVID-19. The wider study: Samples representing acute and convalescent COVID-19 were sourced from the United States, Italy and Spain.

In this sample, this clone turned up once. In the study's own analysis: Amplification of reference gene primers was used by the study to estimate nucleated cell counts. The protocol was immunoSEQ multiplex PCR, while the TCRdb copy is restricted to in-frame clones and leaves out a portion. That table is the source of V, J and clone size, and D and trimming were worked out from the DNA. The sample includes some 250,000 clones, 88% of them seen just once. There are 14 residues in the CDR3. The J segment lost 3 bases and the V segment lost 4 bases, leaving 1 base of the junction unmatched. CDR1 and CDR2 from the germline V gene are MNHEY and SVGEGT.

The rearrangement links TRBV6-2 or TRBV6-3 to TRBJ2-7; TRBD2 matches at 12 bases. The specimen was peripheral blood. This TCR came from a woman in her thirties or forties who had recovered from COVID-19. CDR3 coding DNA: TGTGCCAGCAGTTCACTAGCGGGAGGCTACGAGCAGTACTTC. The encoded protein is CASSSLAGGYEQYF.